This T cell receptor beta chain was identified during a study of vaccination and CD4 T cells after COVID-19. Across the study: Stimulation of cells relied on overlapping spike peptides derived from SARS-CoV-2, HCoV-NL63, HCoV-OC43 and HCoV-229E. As control conditions, cultures were given either a CEFX pool serving as positive control, an HIV-1 Nef pool, or no peptide at all.

The Oncomine TCR Beta short-read assay sequenced DNA from cultured CD4+ T cells. TCRdb itself ran the PCR reads through MiXCR, one entry per CDR3 protein. This table has about 14,000 distinct CDR3 sequences, 63% appearing once. Treatment described: roughly nine-day PBMC culture with coronavirus spike peptide pools or control peptides (ViraFEST assay). This CDR3 is 15 amino acids long. Germline V gene data show CDR1 as MNHNS and CDR2 as SASEGT. Comment on this clonotype: The antigen is not known. A junction boundary mismatches the germline segment, possibly from a read error.

The clonotype was recovered from a human donor who had recovered from COVID-19. The V call is TRBV6-1, the J call TRBJ1-1, with D unresolved. Sequences were obtained from CD4+ T cells from blood, cultured in vitro. CDR3 nucleotides: TGTGCCATCAGTGCGGGGATACAGTCGAACACTGAAGCTTTCTTT. Translated: CAISAGIQSNTEAFF.